This TCR beta chain was identified during a study of T-cell memory formation after mild COVID-19. With respect to this clonotype: What it binds is not known.

Study-wide points: Proof of SARS-CoV-2 specificity was absent for the second-wave clones that crested on day 37.

The CDR3 spans 15 residues. The trim removed 6 bases at V and 5 bases at J, leaving 10 bases unmatched. Germline CDR1 MNHNY, CDR2 SVGAGI (reference sequence). With constant-segment primers, 5'RACE yielded cDNA libraries of TCR alpha and TCR beta that carried sample barcodes and UMIs. Each CDR3 protein is one row after TCRdb ran MiXCR on the 5' RACE reads. Among around 340,000 distinct CDR3 sequences listed, approximately 15% were seen once. This chain uses TRBV6-6 with TRBJ2-5; 9 nucleotides agree with TRBD1. Sample: PBMCs or a T cell subset sorted from them (not recorded which). This clonotype was obtained from a man in his late teens or twenties who had mild COVID-19 (a few samples of this study predate the infection). Cell type and time point are not known. The CDR3 sequence: CASRDHRGRGETQYF. The DNA of the CDR3 is TGTGCCAGCAGAGATCACAGGGGGCGAGGGGAGACCCAGTACTTC.